These 27 T cell receptor beta chains came from one sample sequenced in a study of CD8+ T cells in alopecia areata. RNA extraction and reverse transcription yielded cDNA as sequencing template. Generated by immunoSEQ multiplex PCR, the TCRdb table keeps only in-frame clones and is missing some. This repertoire shows some 210,000 clones, more than 55% found once; its top ten account for approximately 1.2%. Treatment noted: oral pan-JAK inhibitor, 5-10 mg twice daily. The specimen comprised CD4+ T cells sorted from blood, sampled at week 44, from a patient treated with tofacitinib. The source of these receptors is a human donor with alopecia areata.

This sequence joins TRBV2 and TRBJ2-2; D perhaps matches TRBD2 (5 bases). CDR3 size: 15 residues. Trimming stripped 6 bases from V and 1 base from J, with 12 bases between. In germline, CDR1 is SNHLY, CDR2 FYNNEI. CDR3 in amino acids: CASSSGSRNTGELFF. CDR3 nucleotide sequence: TGTGCCAGCAGCAGCGGATCTCGGAACACCGGGGAGCTGTTTTTT.

This chain joins TRBV6-4 and TRBJ1-5; D uncertain. In germline, CDR1 is MRHNA, CDR2 SNTAGT. CDR3 length equals 12 residues. V was shortened by 6 bases and J by 6 bases, with 9 bases between the two germline ends. The CDR3 protein is CASRGIPQPQHF. CDR3 in DNA: TGTGCCAGCAGGGGGATTCCTCAGCCCCAGCATTTT.

This CDR3 reads CAWSVSGGGNSPLHF. The CDR3 coding sequence is TGTGCCTGGAGTGTATCCGGGGGGGGTAATTCACCCCTCCACTTT. The rearrangement joins TRBV30 to TRBJ1-6; D perhaps matches TRBD1 (5 bases). The CDR3 sequence is 15 residues long. V was clipped by 0 bases and J by 6 bases, with 12 bases between them. CDR1 and CDR2 (germline): GTSNPN, SVGIG (reference sequence). The variable domain in full, completed from reference TRBV30 and TRBJ1-6, reads SQTIHQWPATLVQPVGSPLSLECTVEGTSNPNLYWYRQAAGRGLQLLFYSVGIGQISSEVPQNLSASRPQDRQFILSSKKLLLSDSGFYLCAWSVSGGGNSPLHFGNGTRLTVT.

A single count supports this clone. The chain joins TRBV4-1 to TRBJ2-3; D is undetermined. V gave up 3 bases and J gave up 5 bases, with 6 bases separating them. Germline CDR1 is MGHRA and CDR2 is YSYEKL. The CDR3 spans 12 residues. The CDR3 is CASSHMLDTQYF. The CDR3 DNA is TGCGCCAGCAGCCATATGTTAGATACGCAGTATTTT.

This clone has more than one count but fewer than ten. The chain couples TRBV11-2 to TRBJ2-3, with TRBD2 as a possible D gene (7 bases). Germline V gene lookup returns CDR1 SGHAT and CDR2 FQNNGV. Trimming left V 3 bases short and J 2 bases short, with 21 bases between. The CDR3 has 18 amino acids. CDR3 protein: CASSLGDYTGGPTDTQYF. The CDR3 DNA sequence: TGTGCCAGCAGCTTGGGGGACTATACGGGGGGCCCCACAGATACGCAGTATTTT.

V gene TRBV13 combines with J gene TRBJ2-3; TRBD2 agrees at 10 bases. Germline lookup yields CDR1 PRHDT and CDR2 FYEKMQ (reference sequence). There are 16 residues in the CDR3. With 0 bases clipped from V and 5 bases from J, the junction kept 5 bases outside the gene matches. The DNA of the CDR3 is TGTGCCAGCAGCTTAGGATCTAGCGGGGGTGGAGATACGCAGTATTTT. Translation gives CASSLGSSGGGDTQYF.

In its sample, this clone was seen a few times. The V gene is TRBV29-1, the J gene TRBJ1-2, with a possible D match to TRBD1 (6 bases). V was trimmed by 7 bases and J by 8 bases, leaving 14 bases between them. The CDR3 consists of 11 residues. CDR1 and CDR2 (germline): SQVTM, ANQGSEA. CDR3: CSAAQGQGYTF. The DNA of the CDR3 is TGCAGCGCGGCACAGGGTCAGGGCTACACCTTC.

The gene calls are TRBV5-6 and TRBJ1-1, with TRBD1 identical over 8 bases. Looked up from germline, CDR1 is SGHDT and CDR2 is YYEEEE. With 2 bases clipped from V and 1 base from J, the junction kept 4 bases outside the gene matches. The CDR3 extends over 15 amino acids. CDR3 residues: CASSFVDRGNTEAFF. The DNA of the CDR3 is TGTGCCAGCAGCTTTGTAGACAGGGGGAACACTGAAGCTTTCTTT. The entire variable domain, with the rest obtained from reference TRBV5-6 and TRBJ1-1, is as follows: DAGVTQSPTHLIKTRGQQVTLRCSPKSGHDTVSWYQQALGQGPQFIFQYYEEEERQRGNFPDRFSGHQFPNYSSELNVNALLLGDSALYLCASSFVDRGNTEAFFGQGTRLTVV.

DNA of the CDR3: TGTGCCAGCAGTCCGGACAGGGCAAAGGGCTACACCTTC. Amino acids: CASSPDRAKGYTF. The chain couples TRBV2 to TRBJ1-2; 8 bases align to TRBD1. CDR1 is SNHLY and CDR2 is FYNNEI in the germline V gene. V dropped 5 bases and J dropped 8; count of bases not matched to a gene: 7. The CDR3 runs 13 residues.

The rearrangement uses TRBV30 and TRBJ2-3; D is ambiguous. The CDR3 is 12 residues long. The germline gives CDR1 GTSNPN, CDR2 SVGIG (reference sequence). Trimming pared 4 bases from V and 4 bases from J, leaving 9 bases between. The CDR3 DNA reads TGTGCCTGGACCAATCAAGCAGATACGCAGTATTTT. This codes for CAWTNQADTQYF.

CDR3 sequence: CASRTGETQYF. Written as DNA, the CDR3 is TGCGCCAGCAGAACGGGAGAGACCCAGTACTTC. The chain couples TRBV10-2 to TRBJ2-5, with D hard to call. The CDR3 totals 11 residues. Germline lookup yields CDR1 WSHSY and CDR2 SAAADI. V lost 6 bases, J lost 4 bases, and 6 bases lay in between.

The V call is TRBV14, the J call TRBJ1-6; D unclear. The germline V and J ends were trimmed by 3 bases and 9 bases, with 15 bases remaining between them. The CDR3 loop spans 15 amino acids. The germline V gene encodes CDR1 SGHDN and CDR2 FVKESK. Here the CDR3 DNA reads TGTGCCAGCAGCCACTGGACTGTGACTGGTTCACCCCTCCACTTT. Translated: CASSHWTVTGSPLHF. Supplemented by reference TRBV14 and TRBJ1-6, the full variable domain reads EAGVTQFPSHSVIEKGQTVTLRCDPISGHDNLYWYRRVMGKEIKFLLHFVKESKQDESGMPNNRFLAERTGGTYSTLKVQPAELEDSGVYFCASSHWTVTGSPLHFGNGTRLTVT.

This clone was detected only a few times. Distinct nucleotide sequences in the sample also encode this CDR3. The chain couples TRBV7-3 to TRBJ2-3, with 10 nucleotides matching TRBD2. In germline, CDR1 is SGHTA, CDR2 FQGTGA. The CDR3 totals 15 residues. V lost 2 bases and J lost 1; bases outside the gene matches: 0. The CDR3 DNA is TGTGCCAGCAGCTTACTAGCGGGGGGCACAGATACGCAGTATTTT. Amino acid sequence: CASSLLAGGTDTQYF.

This clone has more than one count but fewer than ten. The V call is TRBV29-1, the J call TRBJ1-2; 7 nucleotides align to TRBD1. There are 11 residues in the CDR3. The J segment lost 7 bases and the V segment lost 7 bases, leaving 6 bases of the junction unmatched. Looked up from germline, CDR1 is SQVTM and CDR2 is ANQGSEA. The CDR3 reads CSAGQVAGYTF. The CDR3 DNA follows: TGCAGCGCCGGACAGGTGGCTGGCTACACCTTC. Combining the CDR3 with reference TRBV29-1 and TRBJ1-2 gives the whole variable domain SAVISQKPSRDICQRGTSLTIQCQVDSQVTMMFWYRQQPGQSLTLIATANQGSEATYESGFVIDKFPISRPNLTFSTLTVSNMSPEDSSIYLCSAGQVAGYTFGSGTRLTVV.

The J gene is TRBJ1-2, the V gene TRBV29-1, with TRBD1 as a possible D gene (6 bases). V dropped 5 bases and J dropped 8 bases, with 18 bases sitting between them. The CDR3 extends over 13 amino acids. The germline CDR1 and CDR2 sequences are SQVTM and ANQGSEA. The DNA for the CDR3 is TGCAGCGTTATATGGGACACCGGTACAGGCTACACCTTC. The encoded protein is CSVIWDTGTGYTF.

The chain couples TRBV5-1 to TRBJ2-5, with D possibly matching TRBD2 (5 bases). Trimming took off 4 bases at V and 5 bases at J, with 9 bases between the two ends. This CDR3 is built from 12 residues. Germline lookup yields CDR1 SGHRS and CDR2 YFSETQ. The CDR3 DNA reads as TGCGCCAGCAGCCCCGGGGAGGAGACCCAGTACTTC. Translating gives CASSPGEETQYF.

V and J are TRBV15 and TRBJ2-3; 8 bases are shared with TRBD1. The CDR3 runs to 16 residues. Germline V gene sequence: CDR1 LNHNV, CDR2 YYDKDF (reference sequence). Trimming took 3 bases from V and 0 from J; bases not matched to a gene: 5. DNA of the CDR3: TGTGCCACCAGCAGGAAGGACAGGGCCAGCACAGATACGCAGTATTTT. Translated, it gives CATSRKDRASTDTQYF.

V and J are TRBV30 and TRBJ2-7; D gene ambiguous. CDR1 and CDR2 from the germline V gene are GTSNPN and SVGIG (reference sequence). The CDR3 spans 11 residues. V dropped 2 bases and J dropped 0 bases, with 2 bases sitting between them. CDR3 in amino acids: CAWSISYEQYF. The DNA for the CDR3 is TGTGCCTGGAGTATCTCCTACGAGCAGTACTTC.

Only one count was recorded for this clone. The gene calls are TRBV12-5 and TRBJ2-5; D is unresolved. The CDR3 totals 13 residues. Per the germline V gene, CDR1 is LGHNT and CDR2 is FRNRAP. Trimming stripped 6 bases from V and 5 bases from J, with 13 bases between. DNA for the CDR3: TGTGCTAGTGGCCCGCGTGGGGATGAGACCCAGTACTTC. Its translation is CASGPRGDETQYF.

The CDR3 region is CASSLEVLGAADTQYF. CDR3 coding DNA: TGTGCCAGCAGCTTGGAAGTCTTGGGGGCGGCAGATACGCAGTATTTT. V is TRBV5-6 and J is TRBJ2-3, with D maybe TRBD1 (6 bases). This CDR3 is built from 16 residues. Germline V gene sequence: CDR1 SGHDT, CDR2 YYEEEE. V lost 0 bases and J 4 bases, leaving 15 bases between the germline ends.

This rearrangement joins TRBV5-1 to TRBJ2-7, with TRBD2 identical over 7 bases. In germline, CDR1 is SGHRS, CDR2 YFSETQ. Trimming took 2 bases from V and 2 from J; bases not matched to a gene: 4. This CDR3 is 14 amino acids long. Here the CDR3 reads CASSLKAGPYEQYF. CDR3 bases: TGCGCCAGCAGCTTAAAAGCGGGGCCCTACGAGCAGTACTTC.

The V gene is TRBV29-1, the J gene TRBJ2-2, with D possibly TRBD1 on 6 matching bases. The CDR3 consists of 14 residues. Germline loops: CDR1 SQVTM, CDR2 ANQGSEA. V lost 4 bases and J 4 bases, leaving 13 bases between the germline ends. Here the CDR3 DNA reads TGCAGCGTTGCAACCACAGGGTCCACCGGGGAGCTGTTTTTT. It specifies CSVATTGSTGELFF.

This clone was counted only a few times. The J gene is TRBJ1-5, the V gene TRBV2, with D possibly matching TRBD1 (6 bases). Trimming removed 5 bases at V and 0 bases at J, with 8 bases between. The CDR3 is 14 residues long. Germline lookup yields CDR1 SNHLY and CDR2 FYNNEI. CDR3 in DNA: TGTGCCAGCAGTCAGGGGATTAGCAATCAGCCCCAGCATTTT. Protein product: CASSQGISNQPQHF.

The chain carries TRBV18 and TRBJ1-2; D remains ambiguous. From germline, CDR1 is KGHSH and CDR2 LQKENI. Trimming took 3 bases from V and 4 from J, leaving 9 bases between them. This CDR3 region has 13 residues. In DNA, the CDR3 is TGTGCCAGCTCACCGGGCCGTCCCTATGGCTACACCTTC. This encodes CASSPGRPYGYTF.

The chain is built from TRBV30 and TRBJ1-1; D is unclear. Germline V gives CDR1 GTSNPN, CDR2 SVGIG (reference sequence). The length of the CDR3 is 11 residues. V was cut by 5 bases and J by 7 bases, with 11 bases left in between. The chain's CDR3 is CAWWFHSEAFF. The CDR3 nucleotides are TGTGCCTGGTGGTTTCATAGTGAAGCTTTCTTT.

The chain has TRBV27 and TRBJ1-4; 9 nucleotides agree with TRBD1. The CDR3 sequence is 13 residues long. CDR1 is MNHEY and CDR2 is SMNVEV in the germline V gene (reference sequence). V lost 6 bases to trimming and J lost 11 bases; unmatched junction nucleotides: 7. The CDR3 sequence: CASSNRGQGKLFF. CDR3 nucleotides: TGTGCCAGCAGCAACAGGGGGCAAGGGAAACTGTTTTTT. Complete variable domain (other parts from reference TRBV27 and TRBJ1-4): EAQVTQNPRYLITVTGKKLTVTCSQNMNHEYMSWYRQDPGLGLRQIYYSMNVEVTDKGDVPEGYKVSRKEKRNFPLILESPSPNQTSLYFCASSNRGQGKLFFGSGTQLSVL.

This chain joins TRBV27 and TRBJ1-2; no firm D call. The CDR3 runs to 13 residues. Germline CDR1 and CDR2: MNHEY and SMNVEV (reference sequence). Trimming removed 3 bases at V and 7 bases at J, with 12 bases between. This CDR3 is CASSFRSGIGYTF. DNA of the CDR3: TGTGCCAGCAGTTTTCGTTCGGGGATTGGCTACACCTTC.